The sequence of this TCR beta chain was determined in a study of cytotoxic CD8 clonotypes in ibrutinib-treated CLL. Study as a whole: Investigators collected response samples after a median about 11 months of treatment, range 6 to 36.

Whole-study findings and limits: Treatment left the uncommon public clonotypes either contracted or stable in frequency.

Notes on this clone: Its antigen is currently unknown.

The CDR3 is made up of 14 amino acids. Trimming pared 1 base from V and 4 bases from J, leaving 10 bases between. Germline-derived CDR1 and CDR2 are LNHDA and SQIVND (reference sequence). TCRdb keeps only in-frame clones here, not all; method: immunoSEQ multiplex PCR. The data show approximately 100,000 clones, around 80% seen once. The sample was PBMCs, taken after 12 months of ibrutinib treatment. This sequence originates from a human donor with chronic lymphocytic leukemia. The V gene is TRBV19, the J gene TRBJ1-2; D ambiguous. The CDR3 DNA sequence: TGTGCCAGTAGTATAGGGCCGGGTCCCTATGGCTACACCTTC. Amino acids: CASSIGPGPYGYTF. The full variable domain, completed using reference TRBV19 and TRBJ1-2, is DGGITQSPKYLFRKEGQNVTLSCEQNLNHDAMYWYRQDPGQGLRLIYYSQIVNDFQKGDIAEGYSVSREKKESFPLTVTSAQKNPTAFYLCASSIGPGPYGYTFGSGTRLTVV.